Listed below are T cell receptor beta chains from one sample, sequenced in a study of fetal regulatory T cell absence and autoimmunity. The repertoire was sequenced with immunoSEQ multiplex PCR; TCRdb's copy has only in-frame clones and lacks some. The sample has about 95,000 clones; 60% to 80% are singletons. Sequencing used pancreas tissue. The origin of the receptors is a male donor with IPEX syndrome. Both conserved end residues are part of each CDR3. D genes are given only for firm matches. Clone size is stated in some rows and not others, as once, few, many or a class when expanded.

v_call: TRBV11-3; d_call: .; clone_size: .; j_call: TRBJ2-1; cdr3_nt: TGTGCCAGCAGCTTAGTTAATTTCAATGAGCAGTTCTTC; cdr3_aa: CASSLVNFNEQFF
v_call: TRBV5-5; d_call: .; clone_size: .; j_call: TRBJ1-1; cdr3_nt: TGTGCCAGCAGCATCCCGGGCACTGAAGCTTTCTTT; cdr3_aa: CASSIPGTEAFF
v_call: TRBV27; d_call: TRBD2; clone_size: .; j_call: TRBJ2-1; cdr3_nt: TGTGCCAGCAGCGCGGGGGGGTCCTACAATGAGCAGTTCTTC; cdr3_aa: CASSAGGSYNEQFF
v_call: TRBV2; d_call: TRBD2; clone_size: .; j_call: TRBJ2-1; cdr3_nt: TGTGCCAGCCGGAGACCGGGACTAGCGGGGGGGAGCTCCTACAATGAGCAGTTCTTC; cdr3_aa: CASRRPGLAGGSSYNEQFF
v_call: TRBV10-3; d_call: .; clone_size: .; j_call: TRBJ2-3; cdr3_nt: TGTGCCATCAGCGGAAGGGGGAAAGATACGCAGTATTTT; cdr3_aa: CAISGRGKDTQYF
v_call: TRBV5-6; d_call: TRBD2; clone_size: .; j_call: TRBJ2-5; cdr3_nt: TGTGCCAGCAGCTTTTTACTAGCGGAAGAGACCCAGTACTTC; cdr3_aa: CASSFLLAEETQYF
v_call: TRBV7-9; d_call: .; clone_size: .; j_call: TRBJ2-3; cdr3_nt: TGTGCCAGCAGCTCACAGGTCCTCACAGTCACAGATACGCAGTATTTT; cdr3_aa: CASSSQVLTVTDTQYF
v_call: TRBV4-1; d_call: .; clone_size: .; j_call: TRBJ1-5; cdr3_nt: TGCGCCAGCAGCCAAGATATCTATAGCAATCAGCCCCAGCATTTT; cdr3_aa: CASSQDIYSNQPQHF
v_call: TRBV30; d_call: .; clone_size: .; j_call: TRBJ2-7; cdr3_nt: TGTGCCTGGAGTGCACAACCACGTGGCTGGGGATTTTTCTACGAGCAGTACTTC; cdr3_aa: CAWSAQPRGWGFFYEQYF
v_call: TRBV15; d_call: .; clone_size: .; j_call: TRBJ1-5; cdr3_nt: TGTGCCACCAGCAGCACGGTACAGGTTAGCAATCAGCCCCAGCATTTT; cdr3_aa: CATSSTVQVSNQPQHF
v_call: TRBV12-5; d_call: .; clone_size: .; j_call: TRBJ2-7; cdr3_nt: TGTGCTAGTGGTTTGGTACACGAGCAGTACTTC; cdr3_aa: CASGLVHEQYF
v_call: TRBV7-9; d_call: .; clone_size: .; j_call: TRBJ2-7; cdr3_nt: TGTGCCAGCAGCTTATCTGCGGGGACTCCCTACGAGCAGTACTTC; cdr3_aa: CASSLSAGTPYEQYF
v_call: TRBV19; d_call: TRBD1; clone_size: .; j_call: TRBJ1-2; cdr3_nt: TGTGCCAGTAGTGCGACAGGGGGCAGTGGCTACACCTTC; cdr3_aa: CASSATGGSGYTF
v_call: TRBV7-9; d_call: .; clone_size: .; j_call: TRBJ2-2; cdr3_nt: TGTGCCAGCAGCTCAAACACCGGGGAGCTGTTTTTT; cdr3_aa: CASSSNTGELFF
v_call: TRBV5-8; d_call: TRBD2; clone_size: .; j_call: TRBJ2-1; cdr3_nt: TGTGCCAGCAGCTTTCGGGGGGGAAGTGAGCAGTTCTTC; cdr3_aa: CASSFRGGSEQFF
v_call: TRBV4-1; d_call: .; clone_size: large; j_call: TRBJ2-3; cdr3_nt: TGCGCCAGCAGCCAAGATCTAGATACGCAGTATTTT; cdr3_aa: CASSQDLDTQYF
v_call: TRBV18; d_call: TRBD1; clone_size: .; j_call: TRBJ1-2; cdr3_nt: TGTGCCAGCTCCGGGACAGCTAACTATGGCTACACCTTC; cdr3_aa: CASSGTANYGYTF
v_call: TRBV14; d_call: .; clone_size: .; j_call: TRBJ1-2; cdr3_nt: TGTGCCAGCAGCCAGGGGTTAAACTATGGCTACACCTTC; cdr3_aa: CASSQGLNYGYTF
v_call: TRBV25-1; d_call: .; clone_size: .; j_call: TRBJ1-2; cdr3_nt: TGTGCCAGCAGTGTAGGAGGGGGACGGAGCTTCGGGAACTATGGCTACACCTTC; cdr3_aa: CASSVGGGRSFGNYGYTF
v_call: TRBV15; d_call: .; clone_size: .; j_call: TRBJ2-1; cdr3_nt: TGTGCCACCGCTCAAGGTAATGAGCAGTTCTTC; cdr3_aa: CATAQGNEQFF
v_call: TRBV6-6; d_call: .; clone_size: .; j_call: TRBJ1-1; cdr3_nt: TGTGCCAGCAGTCCGGGGGGGGGCACTGAAGCTTTCTTT; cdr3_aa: CASSPGGGTEAFF
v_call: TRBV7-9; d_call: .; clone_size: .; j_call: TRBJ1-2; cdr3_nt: TGTGCCAGCAGCCCTGGACGGACCTATGGCTACACCTTC; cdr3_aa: CASSPGRTYGYTF
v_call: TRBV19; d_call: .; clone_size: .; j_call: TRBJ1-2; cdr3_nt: TGTGCCAGTACACTTTGGAGGGGCCCCTACTATGGCTACACCTTC; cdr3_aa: CASTLWRGPYYGYTF
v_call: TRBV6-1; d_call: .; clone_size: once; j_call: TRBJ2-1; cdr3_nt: TGTGCCAGCAGTGGGGGACGGGGGAATGAGCAGTTCTTC; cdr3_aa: CASSGGRGNEQFF
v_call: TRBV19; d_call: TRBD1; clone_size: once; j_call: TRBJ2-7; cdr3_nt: TGTGCCAGTAGTATTGGCAGGGGGTTCTACGAGCAGTACTTC; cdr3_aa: CASSIGRGFYEQYF
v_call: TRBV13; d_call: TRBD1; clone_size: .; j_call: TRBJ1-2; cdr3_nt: TGTGCCAGCAGCTTAGACAAGGTACGACAGGGAGGCTATGGCTACACCTTC; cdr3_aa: CASSLDKVRQGGYGYTF
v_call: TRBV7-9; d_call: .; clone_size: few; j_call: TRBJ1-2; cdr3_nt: TGTGCCAGCAGCACGCCTCCGGGAGGGAAAGGCTACACCTTC; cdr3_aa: CASSTPPGGKGYTF
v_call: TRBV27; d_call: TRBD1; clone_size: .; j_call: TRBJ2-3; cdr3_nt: TGTGCCAGCAGTTCCGGGACAGGGCCAGATACGCAGTATTTT; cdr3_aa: CASSSGTGPDTQYF
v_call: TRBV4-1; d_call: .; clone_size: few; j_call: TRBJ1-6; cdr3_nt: TGCGCCAGCAGCCAAGTCTCCGGCGATTCACCCCTCCACTTT; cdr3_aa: CASSQVSGDSPLHF
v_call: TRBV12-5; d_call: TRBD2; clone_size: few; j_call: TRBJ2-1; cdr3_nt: TGTGCTAGTGGTTTGGTAGGGACTAGCGACAATGAGCAGTTCTTC; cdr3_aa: CASGLVGTSDNEQFF
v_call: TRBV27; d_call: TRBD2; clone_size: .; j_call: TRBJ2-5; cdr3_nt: TGTGCCAGCAGCTTAGCGGGAGTCGGTGAGACCCAGTACTTC; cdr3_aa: CASSLAGVGETQYF
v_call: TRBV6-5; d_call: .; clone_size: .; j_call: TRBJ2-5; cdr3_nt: TGTGCCAGCAGAGACACGATTCAAGAGACCCAGTACTTC; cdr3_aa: CASRDTIQETQYF
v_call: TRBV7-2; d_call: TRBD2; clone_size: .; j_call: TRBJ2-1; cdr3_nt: TGTGCCAGCATCGTAAACTCCGGGACTAGCGGCTACAATGAGCAGTTCTTC; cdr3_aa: CASIVNSGTSGYNEQFF
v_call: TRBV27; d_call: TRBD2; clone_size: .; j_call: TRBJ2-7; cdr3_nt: TGTGCCAGCAGTCTTGCGGGGGGGCGACTCTACGAGCAGTACTTC; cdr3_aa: CASSLAGGRLYEQYF
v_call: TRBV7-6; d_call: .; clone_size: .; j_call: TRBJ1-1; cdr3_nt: TGTGCCAGCAGCTTAGGGTCAGGGCAGATGAACACTGAAGCTTTCTTT; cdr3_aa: CASSLGSGQMNTEAFF
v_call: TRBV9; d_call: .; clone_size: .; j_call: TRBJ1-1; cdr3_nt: TGTGCCAGCAGCGCCTCCGGGACCAGCACTGAAGCTTTCTTT; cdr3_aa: CASSASGTSTEAFF
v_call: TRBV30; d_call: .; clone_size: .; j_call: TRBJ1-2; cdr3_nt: TGTGCCTGGAGTACAGGGAACTATGGCTACACCTTC; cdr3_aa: CAWSTGNYGYTF
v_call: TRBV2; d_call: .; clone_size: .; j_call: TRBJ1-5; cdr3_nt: TGTGCCAGCAGTGAAGAGGGGATAGGCAATCAGCCCCAGCATTTT; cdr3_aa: CASSEEGIGNQPQHF
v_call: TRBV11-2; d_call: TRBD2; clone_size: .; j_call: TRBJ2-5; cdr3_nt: TGTGCCAGCAGCTTAGGTACACTAGCGGGGGGAGAAGAGACCCAGTACTTC; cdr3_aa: CASSLGTLAGGEETQYF
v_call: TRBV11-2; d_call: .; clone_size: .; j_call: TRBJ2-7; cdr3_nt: TGTGCCAGCAGCCACGGCCGCCAGGGTGTATTCTCCTACGAGCAGTACTTC; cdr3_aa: CASSHGRQGVFSYEQYF
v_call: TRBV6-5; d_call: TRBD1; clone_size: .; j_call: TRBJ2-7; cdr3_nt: TGTGCCAGCAGGACAGGGGGCAACGCCTACGAGCAGTACTTC; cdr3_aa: CASRTGGNAYEQYF
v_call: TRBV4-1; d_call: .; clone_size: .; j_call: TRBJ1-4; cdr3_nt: TGCGCCAGCAGCCAAGGTCACCAGGGGGAAAAACTGTTTTTT; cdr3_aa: CASSQGHQGEKLFF
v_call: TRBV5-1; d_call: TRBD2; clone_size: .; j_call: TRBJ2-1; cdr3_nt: TGCGCCAGCAGGCTAGCGGGAGCCTACAATGAGCAGTTCTTC; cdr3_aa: CASRLAGAYNEQFF
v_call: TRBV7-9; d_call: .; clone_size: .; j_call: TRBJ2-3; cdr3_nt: TGTGCCAGCAGCCCGTTACCCCTGCCAGGCGTGGGAGATACGCAGTATTTT; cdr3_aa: CASSPLPLPGVGDTQYF